This T cell receptor beta chain was retrieved from a study of blood T cell repertoires in COVID-19. About the study: The cDNA or gDNA used as material had been derived from T cells, B-cell-depleted T cells, or PBMCs.

This clone came up a few times. Under the authors' procedure: Scientists estimated how many nucleated cells there were by amplifying reference gene primers. Assay used: immunoSEQ multiplex PCR; TCRdb lists only in-frame clones, some missing. V, J and clone size derive from that table, while D and trimming were established from the DNA sequence. Here the sample spans about 87,000 clones, around 90% being singletons. This TCR was recovered from a man aged 35 to 55 with acute or convalescent COVID-19. Sequencing used peripheral blood.

The CDR3 reads CASSQGQGRGGYTF. CDR3 nucleotides: TGTGCCAGCAGCCAAGGACAGGGGAGGGGAGGCTACACCTTC. This rearrangement joins TRBV3-1 (or the pseudogene TRBV3-2) to TRBJ1-2; 8 positions match TRBD1. In germline, CDR1 is LGHDT, CDR2 YNNKEL (reference sequence). The J segment lost 8 bases and the V segment lost 1 base, leaving 6 bases of the junction unmatched. The CDR3 runs to 14 residues.